This TCR beta chain was recorded in a study of cytomegalovirus exposure and HLA in healthy donors. Study results and caveats: The study labeled about 160 TCR beta chains cytomegalovirus-associated. Across all donors, roughly uniform sequencing depth was an assumption of the presence/absence analyses. Some public TCRs appeared in many individuals, while most sequences were rare.

The PCR used 60 Vbeta and 13 Jbeta primers. The protocol was immunoSEQ multiplex PCR, while the TCRdb copy is restricted to in-frame clones and leaves out a portion. The sample lists 60,000 to 70,000 clones, just over 75% seen once, with 5.5% to 7.5% in the top ten. Note on this clone: As yet, its antigen is unknown.

CDR3 length equals 14 residues. V was clipped by 4 bases and J by 1 base; unmatched bases: 3. In germline, CDR1 is SGHVS, CDR2 FQNEAQ. The clonotype originates from a man aged 45-65 years in good health and CMV-seronegative. Sequencing used PBMCs. The chain is built from TRBV7-8 and TRBJ1-2, with 7 bases identical to TRBD1. The CDR3 sequence is CASSSTGYNYGYTF. The CDR3 nucleotides are TGTGCCAGCAGCTCGACAGGGTATAACTATGGCTACACCTTC. The variable domain in full, completed from reference TRBV7-8 and TRBJ1-2, reads GAGVSQSPRYKVAKRGQDVALRCDPISGHVSLFWYQQALGQGPEFLTYFQNEAQLDKSGLPSDRFFAERPEGSVSTLKIQRTQQEDSAVYLCASSSTGYNYGYTFGSGTRLTVV.